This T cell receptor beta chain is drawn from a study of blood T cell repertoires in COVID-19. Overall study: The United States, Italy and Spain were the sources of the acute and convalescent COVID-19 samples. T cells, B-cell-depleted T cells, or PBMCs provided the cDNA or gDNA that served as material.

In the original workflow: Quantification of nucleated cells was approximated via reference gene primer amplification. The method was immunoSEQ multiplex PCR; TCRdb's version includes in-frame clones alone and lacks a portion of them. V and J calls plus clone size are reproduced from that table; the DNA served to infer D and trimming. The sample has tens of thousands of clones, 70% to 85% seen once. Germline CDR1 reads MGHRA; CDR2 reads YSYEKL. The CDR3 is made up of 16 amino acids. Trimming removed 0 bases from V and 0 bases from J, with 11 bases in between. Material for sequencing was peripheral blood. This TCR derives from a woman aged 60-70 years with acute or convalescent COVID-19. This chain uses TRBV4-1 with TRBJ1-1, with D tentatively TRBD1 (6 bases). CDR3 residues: CASSQEAGAMNTEAFF. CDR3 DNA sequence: TGCGCCAGCAGCCAAGAGGCAGGGGCCATGAACACTGAAGCTTTCTTT.